One and the same sample provided the 14 T cell receptor beta chains below, sequenced in a study of spatial heterogeneity in lung cancer. Time point here: sample taken at primary tumor resection. Sequencing covered unsorted whole RNA taken from tumor, nontumor lung or frozen PBMC. TCRdb re-derived calls from the 5' RACE reads in MiXCR, one entry per CDR3 protein. The sample has 10,000 to 15,000 distinct CDR3 sequences; 5.2% are singletons. This specimen consisted of lung tumor tissue, obtained at surgery. These receptors all stem from a human donor with early-stage non-small cell lung cancer.

This clonotype was counted a few times. Being one base from a much bigger clone, this may be a read error. This beta chain is a stray sequence in a library constructed for alpha chains; its clone size is not meaningful. This chain links TRBV10-3 with TRBJ2-3; a possible D gene is TRBD1 (5 bases). Germline loops: CDR1 ENHRY, CDR2 SYGVKD. Trimming took off 6 bases at V and 1 base at J, with 11 bases between the two ends. CDR3 length equals 14 residues. CDR3 sequence: CAISLTVRTDTQYF. As DNA, the CDR3 is TGTGCCATCAGCCTGACAGTCCGCACAGATACGCAGTATTTT.

A word on this clonotype: The library was built for alpha chains, so this beta chain is an off-target read and its size means little. V is TRBV7-3 and J is TRBJ1-1; 8 bases line up with TRBD1. The V gene end was trimmed by 5 bases and the J gene end by 10 bases; junction bases not matched to a gene: 21. Germline CDR1 reads SGHTA; CDR2 reads FQGTGA. The CDR3 sequence is 17 residues long. The DNA of the CDR3 is TGTGCCAGCAGCCCAGGAGGGGGACCGAGGACAGGGCTTGGAGCTTTCTTT. Encoded protein: CASSPGGGPRTGLGAFF. Drawing the rest from reference TRBV7-3 and TRBJ1-1, the complete variable domain is GAGVSQTPSNKVTEKGKYVELRCDPISGHTALYWYRQSLGQGPEFLIYFQGTGAADDSGLPNDRFFAVRPEGSVSTLKIQRTERGDSAVYLCASSPGGGPRTGLGAFFGQGTRLTVV.

The sample holds a few counts of this clonotype. The size of this beta chain means little, since it is a stray read in a library made for alpha chains. The DNA of the CDR3 is TGCGCCAGCAGCTGGGGTGGCAGGGATTACTCACCCCTCCACTTT. This encodes CASSWGGRDYSPLHF. This sequence joins TRBV5-1 and TRBJ1-6; D perhaps matches TRBD1 (5 bases). Trimming removed 3 bases at V and 10 bases at J, with 17 bases between. CDR3 length equals 15 residues. Germline V lookup: CDR1 SGHRS, CDR2 YFSETQ.

This clonotype was found a few times. This beta chain turned up in a library designed for alpha chains; as an off-target read, its abundance says little. This chain uses TRBV11-2 with TRBJ2-3; D possibly corresponds to TRBD2 (6 bases). The V and J ends lost 5 bases and 5 bases respectively, with 17 bases between them. CDR1 is SGHAT, CDR2 FQNNGV, per germline. This CDR3 region has 15 residues. In DNA, the CDR3 is TGTGCCAGCAGCCACAATCCGGGGGAACGAGATACGCAGTATTTT. Its translation is CASSHNPGERDTQYF.

This clonotype was seen ten or more times. This beta chain is a stray read from a library made for alpha chains; its abundance is not meaningful. The chain employs TRBV7-9 and TRBJ2-1; possibly TRBD1 for D (6 bases). Per the germline V gene, CDR1 is SEHNR and CDR2 is FQNEAQ (reference sequence). CDR3 size: 14 residues. V gave up 5 bases and J gave up 3 bases, with 11 bases separating them. The CDR3 bases are TGTGCCAGCAGCCCAAGGACAGACTACAATGAGCAGTTCTTC. This sequence encodes CASSPRTDYNEQFF.

There are many counts of this clonotype. A library made for alpha chains picked up this beta chain off target, so its size means little. V and J are TRBV6-5 and TRBJ1-6, with D perhaps TRBD1 (5 bases). The CDR3 runs 13 residues. CDR1 and CDR2 from the germline V gene are MNHEY and SVGAGI. The V gene lost 5 bases and the J gene lost 5 bases, with 7 bases spanning the gap. CDR3 sequence: CASSDRNNSPLHF. The DNA for the CDR3 is TGTGCCAGCAGTGACAGAAATAATTCACCCCTCCACTTT.

This clonotype was observed at least ten times. This beta chain is off target for a library built for alpha chains, so its abundance means little. The DNA of the CDR3 is TGTGCCAGCAGAAAGACGGGTGCAACTAATGAAAAACTGTTTTTT. This translates into CASRKTGATNEKLFF. The V gene is TRBV6-5, the J gene TRBJ1-4, with D unclear. The germline CDR1 and CDR2 sequences are MNHEY and SVGAGI. The V and J ends lost 6 bases and 0 bases respectively, with 11 bases between them. This CDR3 region has 15 residues.

This clonotype occurred many times. This beta chain represents an off-target read in a library built for alpha chains; its size is of limited meaning. The CDR3 protein is CASSPPSGEDTQYF. In nucleotides, the CDR3 is TGTGCCAGCTCACCACCGTCCGGGGAAGATACGCAGTATTTT. The chain carries TRBV18 and TRBJ2-3, with D possibly matching TRBD2 (5 bases). This CDR3 contains 14 residues. The V and J ends lost 0 bases and 5 bases respectively, with 9 bases between them. Looked up from germline, CDR1 is KGHSH and CDR2 is LQKENI.

This clonotype was recorded at least ten times. Being off target in a library aimed at alpha chains, this beta chain has a size of little meaning. This chain uses TRBV6-2 or TRBV6-3 with TRBJ2-4; D tentatively fits TRBD1 or TRBD2 (5 bases each). Germline CDR1 reads MNHEY; CDR2 reads SVGEGT. Trimming left V 2 bases short and J 5 bases short, with 13 bases between. The CDR3 spans 15 residues. The CDR3 reads CASSYAERGQNIQYF. CDR3 coding DNA: TGTGCCAGCAGTTACGCTGAGAGGGGTCAAAACATTCAGTACTTC.

A remark on this clonotype: Within a library made for alpha chains, this beta chain is off target, and its count is uninformative. This sequence joins TRBV4-2 and TRBJ2-7, with 7 bases matching TRBD1. Trimming removed 3 bases from V and 5 bases from J; junction bases left unmatched: 10. There are 15 residues in the CDR3. Germline values: CDR1 LGHNA, CDR2 YNFKEQ. The CDR3 loop reads CASSQELGTAHEQYF. In DNA form, the CDR3 reads TGTGCCAGCAGCCAGGAGCTGGGGACAGCCCACGAGCAGTACTTC.

The sample holds a few counts of this clonotype. This beta chain is a stray sequence in a library constructed for alpha chains; its clone size is not meaningful. V is TRBV12-3 or TRBV12-4 and J is TRBJ2-3, with a possible D match to TRBD2 (6 bases). V was pared by 1 base and J by 8 bases, with 10 bases between. This CDR3 is built from 13 residues. In nucleotides, the CDR3 is TGTGCCAGCAGTTTAGAACGGCGGGGTACGCAGTATTTT. It is translated as CASSLERRGTQYF.

Comment on this clonotype: A junction boundary mismatches the germline segment, possibly from a read error. Being off target in a library aimed at alpha chains, this beta chain has a size of little meaning. CDR3 in DNA: TGCAGCGTTCAGCGGGGAGTTGACACTGAAGCTCTCTTT. It yields the protein CSVQRGVDTEALF. V is TRBV29-1 and J is TRBJ1-1; D is unresolved. This CDR3 spans 13 amino acids. The V gene's germline CDR1 is SQVTM and CDR2 ANQGSEA. The variable domain in full, completed from reference TRBV29-1 and TRBJ1-1, reads SAVISQKPSRDICQRGTSLTIQCQVDSQVTMMFWYRQQPGQSLTLIATANQGSEATYESGFVIDKFPISRPNLTFSTLTVSNMSPEDSSIYLCSVQRGVDTEALFGQGTRLTVV.

This clonotype was seen only a few times. The library was designed around alpha chains, so this beta chain is a stray read whose abundance carries little weight. The chain recombines TRBV7-6 with TRBJ2-5; D tentatively reads TRBD1 or TRBD2 (6 bases each). CDR1 is SGHVS and CDR2 is FNYEAQ in the germline V gene. The CDR3 length is 14 residues. V dropped 8 bases and J dropped 0 bases, with 13 bases sitting between them. CDR3 DNA sequence: TGTGCCAGCGTCCGGGGGCCGTACCAAGAGACCCAGTACTTC. Protein sequence: CASVRGPYQETQYF.

This clonotype is medium-sized (0.01 to 0.1%) by share. This beta chain is a stray read from a library made for alpha chains; its abundance is not meaningful. The chain carries TRBV20-1 and TRBJ2-3, with D perhaps TRBD2 (6 bases). CDR3 size: 14 residues. V lost 0 bases and J lost 3, with 10 bases in between. Per germline, CDR1 DFQATT and CDR2 SNEGSKA (reference sequence). CDR3 bases: TGCAGTGCTAGAGATGGGAGCGGGACAGATACGCAGTATTTT. Amino acid sequence: CSARDGSGTDTQYF.